This section outlines one T cell receptor beta chain sequence together with its context. There are a few counts of this clone. No antigen is known for it. Base quality data are lacking; no much larger clone is found one base away. The cohort was made up of 500 to 800 healthy bone marrow donors. At the time of sampling, all cohort members were nominally healthy, though unrecorded immune exposures were likely present. The donor tested CMV seropositive and was one of the 289 seropositive cohort members. Each donor provided a peripheral blood sample, and peripheral blood mononuclear cells were used for TCR beta sequencing. Genomic DNA extraction from the blood cell samples was performed with the Qiagen DNeasy Blood Extraction Kit. The protocol used for the library was the immunoSEQ multiplex PCR assay. For the multiplex PCR, a mixture combining 60 forward primers for TCR Vbeta segments and 13 reverse primers for TCR Jbeta segments was used. A multiplex PCR assay on genomic DNA amplified the CDR3 region of rearranged TCR beta genes. The Illumina HiSeq System was used to sequence the amplified TCR beta libraries as 87-base-pair reads. For the original study's pipeline: In a later analysis, tens of millions of unique TCR beta chains were counted across the 500 to 850 repertoires, and approximately 11 million of these chains were shared by at least two donors. Raw reads were error-corrected and collapsed into unique sequences by a nearest-neighbor algorithm in which closely related sequences were merged to remove PCR and sequencing errors. CDR3 sequences were aligned to IMGT reference sequences to assign V, D and J gene segments. For a sequence to be retained, a match of at least six nucleotides to both a V gene segment and a J gene segment was required. Rearrangements were called productive when the CDR3 lacked stop codons and stayed in frame with V and J; all others were non-productive. CDR3 was defined according to IMGT convention as the region running from the second conserved V-encoded cysteine to the conserved J-encoded phenylalanine. The earlier analysis of roughly 590 of the donors excluded sequences that lacked an unambiguous match to a single V gene segment. An earlier analysis of 550 to 650 of the donors classified V segments as functional when productive rearrangements were above 56.7% and as segregating when the standard deviation between donors was above 5%. To diagnose cytomegalovirus status from the catalog of TCR beta chain sequences, a statistical classification framework was built. V and J gene assignment, in a later analysis, came from comparing TCR nucleotide sequences with IMGT/GENE-DB human TR gene sequences. A later analysis assigned CDR3 sequences and most-parsimonious VDJ recombination scenarios with the TCRdist pipeline. In a later analysis, each TCR beta chain was defined by its CDR3 amino acid sequence together with its V-gene family, and reads lacking a unique V-gene family were excluded. As a way to deal with suspected cross-contamination and a sequencing artifact, a later analysis dropped 640 or so nucleotide sequences that were highly shared and had low generation probability. In a later analysis, a clonal expansion index was calculated for each public chain from normalized within-repertoire ranks of inferred template counts. A later analysis computed generation probabilities with a VDJ recombination model fitted to out-of-frame rearrangements, and checked the results against IGoR. In a later analysis, TCR-TCR, TCR-HLA and TCR-CMV co-occurrence was scored with hypergeometric tests, and a repertoire-size bias correction was applied to TCR pairs. False discovery rates were estimated in a later analysis by permuting HLA or CMV assignments 20 times. In a later analysis, co-occurring TCRs were grouped using DBSCAN, and TCRdist sequence similarity was added for clustering within HLA-allele-positive subsets. For co-occurrence clustering, repertoires with fewer than 30,000 or more than 120,000 public chains were excluded, along with roughly 5 repertoires with anomalous nucleotide sharing. TCRdb obtained this table from immuneACCESS and retained in-frame rearrangements with V and J assigned. These tables miss some clones; where compared with another copy, unresolved V genes account for less than half of the shortfall, and the remainder is unexplained. V and J calls plus clone size are reproduced from that table; the DNA served to infer D and trimming. The sample profile shows some 81,000 clones; approximately 70% of them were found once. The ten most abundant clones make up over 8.5% of the sample.

The data were obtained in a study of cytomegalovirus exposure and HLA in healthy donors (dated by TCRdb to between 2016 and 2019). Study-level background: An earlier analysis of several hundred of the donors reported more than 250 Gb of sequence data and 120 million or so unique TCR beta sequences from some 180 million T cells. The aim of the study was to test whether cataloging public T cell receptors could identify signatures of past pathogen exposure. Approximately 300 gigabases of sequencing data and around 85 million unique TCR sequences made up an early release that covered about 640 HLA-typed donors. Of the approximately 400 genotyped donors, 70% to 90% were placed in the genetic ancestry cluster associated with self-reported Caucasian donors. An earlier analysis of approximately 500 of the donors applied high-throughput TCR beta sequencing to assess whether each TCR beta V gene segment acted as functional or pseudogenic. Because of strong linkage in the cohort, roughly five DR-DQ haplotypes were treated as single units for association and clustering. High-throughput TCR immunosequencing, statistical association of individual TCRs with disease status, and machine learning were combined to predict cytomegalovirus infection status. The number of donors typed differed by locus, with roughly 620-630 for A, B, C, DRB1 and DQB1, about 500 for DQA1, some 570 for DPA1, and some 440 for DPB1. Using immunosequencing, the study profiled T cell repertoires from fewer than 700 subjects and related those repertoires to cytomegalovirus serostatus. Donor age, sex, ethnicity and CMV serostatus were compiled alongside the repertoire data. Along with the approximately 700-subject first cohort, a separate validation cohort of approximately 110 different subjects was used. Rather than drawing on any new phenotypic data, the later analysis identified candidate immune exposures from TCR beta sequences and the way those sequences occurred across donors. Among 300 to 500 genotyped donors of the cohort, an average of roughly 230,000 unique TCR beta nucleotide sequences was sequenced per donor, of which approximately 19% were non-productive. Every discovery cohort repertoire had been produced on one sequencing platform. A later analysis re-analyzed previously published TCR beta repertoires from hundreds of donors and added high-resolution HLA genotyping to study TCR occurrence patterns. A later genetic analysis used genome-wide SNP genotypes for about 65% of the roughly 670 donors, treating that subset as a discovery cohort. Both class I and class II loci were covered by HLA typing, at four-digit resolution. The research as a whole found: At a false discovery rate of 0.05, a later analysis linked around 15,000 TCR beta sequences to specific HLA alleles. Sequencing depth was assumed to be roughly uniform across donors in the presence/absence analyses, though that assumption may not hold. According to the authors, the approach could potentially be generalized to other disease states and immunological phenotypes. Cytomegalovirus status was reported to be diagnosed by the classifier with high specificity and sensitivity in both the original and validation cohorts. A cluster of highly shared sequence variants was judged likely to represent a technical artifact of the sequencing pipeline. Because HLA typing was unavailable for some donors at each locus, only the typed subset was used in association tests. Correlated functional status among segregating V segments might reflect linkage disequilibrium, but an unknown experimental factor could not be ruled out. Strong co-occurrence of HLA alleles, especially DR and DQ, made assigning TCR associations to individual alleles difficult. In an earlier analysis of approximately 590 of the donors, most TCR beta V segments appeared in productive rearrangements about 87% or about 30% of the time, broadly matching IMGT annotations. A later analysis found that most CMV-associated TCR beta chains appeared HLA-restricted, with HLA associations seemingly driven largely by CMV exposure. A later analysis reported that several top co-occurrence clusters appeared linked to parvovirus B19, influenza, CMV and Epstein-Barr virus. Most TCR sequences were seen in very few donors, while some public TCRs were found in many individuals. The earlier analysis of fewer than 750 of the donors excluded over 15 rarely observed V segments, including chromosome 9 orphons, because counts were too low. Only TCR beta chains were sequenced in this cohort, and the absence of alpha or paired-chain data limited detectable features. The study gave a list of over 150 TCR beta chains associated with cytomegalovirus. Because the 87-base-pair reads could not distinguish some IMGT-functional V segments, including TRBV6-2 and TRBV6-3, those segments were excluded. In vitro tests confirmed that a few of the cytomegalovirus-associated TCR beta chains recognize cytomegalovirus antigens. A further reported finding was that TCR beta sequences accurately predicted the HLA-A and HLA-B alleles for most subjects in the first cohort. A later analysis found that HLA-associated TCR beta chains were more clonally expanded and had lower generation probabilities than equally common non-associated chains. V-gene and J-gene trimming of TCR beta chains was associated with a missense DCLRE1C variant in a later genetic analysis, and the association was replicated in an independent cohort. The only immune exposure information available for the cohort was CMV serostatus. A later analysis found that TCR association rates varied across HLA loci, with DRB1 alleles showing the most associated TCRs and HLA-C alleles the fewest. In a later genetic analysis, fewer N-insertions in productive TCRs were reported among donors in an Asian-associated ancestry cluster than the roughly 640-donor mean.

CDR1 and CDR2 (SGHTA, FQGNSA) derive from the germline V gene. V lost 2 bases and J lost 12 bases, and the count of bases not matched to a germline gene is 13. Counted from cysteine to phenylalanine, this CDR3 has 14 amino acids. The retained sequence is limited to the CDR3, 42 bases, with the frame set at the first base. The clonotype was recovered from a woman aged 40 to 49 in good health and CMV-seropositive. The chain employs TRBV7-2 and TRBJ2-7, with 7 middle bases fitting TRBD2. Sequencing input: PBMCs. The CDR3 protein sequence reads: CASSLPPSGGVWYF. At the DNA level, the sequence is TGTGCCAGCAGCTTACCGCCTAGCGGAGGGGTTTGGTACTTC. Full variable domain (CDR3 extended with the reference TRBV7-2 and TRBJ2-7 proteins): GAGVSQSPSNKVTEKGKDVELRCDPISGHTALYWYRQSLGQGLEFLIYFQGNSAPDKSGLPSDRFSAERTGGSVSTLTIQRTQQEDSAVYLCASSLPPSGGVWYFGPGTRLTVT.